The rows below give T cell receptor beta chains drawn from one sample of a study of blood T cell repertoires in COVID-19. Sequenced by immunoSEQ multiplex PCR; TCRdb stores in-frame clones only, minus some. The sample consists of hundreds of thousands of clones, about 85% of them appearing once. Sequences were obtained from peripheral blood. The receptors shown here come from a human donor in a cohort sampled during active COVID-19. CDR3s include the opening cysteine and the closing phenylalanine or tryptophan. The D gene is left open where the match is weak. For some rows the clone size is stated as once, few or many, or as a class when expanded; others skip it.

TRBV7-6,TRBD2,TRBJ2-7,NA,CASSLKSSGRDYEQYF,TGTGCCAGCAGCTTAAAGTCTAGCGGGAGGGACTACGAGCAGTACTTC
TRBV5-4,NA,TRBJ2-7,NA,CASSSMDRSYEQYF,TGTGCCAGCAGCTCCATGGACAGATCCTACGAGCAGTACTTC
TRBV9,NA,TRBJ2-1,NA,CASSVDPGSSYNEQFF,TGTGCCAGCAGCGTAGATCCCGGGAGCTCCTACAATGAGCAGTTCTTC
TRBV6-1,NA,TRBJ1-2,NA,CASSESGYGYTF,TGTGCCAGCAGTGAATCGGGATATGGCTACACCTTC
TRBV10-3,NA,TRBJ1-2,NA,CAISERRTEDYGYTF,TGTGCCATCAGTGAGCGGCGGACAGAAGACTATGGCTACACCTTC
TRBV25-1,NA,TRBJ2-1,NA,CASSVTGVSYNEQFF,TGTGCCAGCAGTGTTACGGGAGTGTCCTACAATGAGCAGTTCTTC
TRBV7-2,NA,TRBJ2-1,many,CASSLLGGNEQFF,TGTGCCAGCAGCTTATTAGGGGGCAATGAGCAGTTCTTC
TRBV5-1,TRBD2,TRBJ2-5,NA,CASSFFAGGLRETQYF,TGCGCCAGCAGCTTCTTCGCGGGAGGGCTCCGAGAGACCCAGTACTTC
TRBV7-9,TRBD2,TRBJ2-1,NA,CASSFKREGDNEQFF,TGTGCCAGCAGCTTTAAGCGGGAGGGTGACAATGAGCAGTTCTTC
TRBV5-5,NA,TRBJ1-3,NA,CASSRGSGNTIYF,TGTGCCAGCAGCCGGGGGTCTGGAAACACCATATATTTT
TRBV5-1,NA,TRBJ2-2,NA,CASSLRTDTGELFF,TGCGCCAGCAGCTTGAGGACAGACACCGGGGAGCTGTTTTTT
TRBV7-9,NA,TRBJ2-3,NA,CASSFGGDYTDTQYF,TGTGCCAGCAGCTTTGGTGGCGACTACACAGATACGCAGTATTTT
TRBV19,NA,TRBJ2-7,NA,CASSIDVNSGAYEQYF,TGTGCCAGTAGTATAGACGTCAATTCAGGGGCCTACGAGCAGTACTTC
TRBV19,TRBD1,TRBJ2-7,NA,CASSIKAGQGLHEQYF,TGTGCCAGTAGTATAAAAGCGGGACAGGGTTTACACGAGCAGTACTTC
TRBV30,NA,TRBJ2-2,NA,CAWKNPSRDTGELFF,TGTGCCTGGAAAAATCCCTCGCGAGACACCGGGGAGCTGTTTTTT
TRBV19,NA,TRBJ1-1,NA,CASSPYSSRNTEAFF,TGTGCCAGTAGTCCCTACAGTTCAAGGAACACTGAAGCTTTCTTT
TRBV5-1,TRBD2,TRBJ2-2,NA,CASSLGLAGAAGELFF,TGCGCCAGCAGCTTGGGACTAGCGGGAGCAGCCGGGGAGCTGTTTTTT
TRBV6-1,NA,TRBJ2-7,NA,CASNELHEQYF,TGTGCCAGCAATGAACTCCACGAGCAGTACTTC
TRBV3-1/TRBV3-2,TRBD1,TRBJ1-2,NA,CASSPRHRQGGVSNLNNYGYTF,TGTGCCAGCAGCCCAAGGCACCGACAGGGAGGAGTAAGCAATCTCAATAACTATGGCTACACCTTC
TRBV6-6,TRBD1,TRBJ1-6,NA,CASLLQGGNSPLHF,TGTGCCAGCCTTTTACAGGGGGGCAATTCACCCCTCCACTTT
TRBV3-1/TRBV3-2,NA,TRBJ1-1,NA,CASSLGTGVGTEAFF,TGTGCCAGCAGCTTAGGAACGGGGGTGGGCACTGAAGCTTTCTTT
TRBV7-9,NA,TRBJ2-1,NA,CASGGAEQFF,TGTGCCAGCGGGGGGGCGGAGCAGTTCTTC
TRBV30,NA,TRBJ2-5,NA,CAWRYGGTPETQYF,TGTGCCTGGAGATACGGGGGGACACCGGAGACCCAGTACTTC
TRBV30,TRBD1,TRBJ1-1,NA,CAWKAGQGWTEAFF,TGTGCCTGGAAGGCGGGACAGGGATGGACTGAAGCTTTCTTT
TRBV5-4,NA,TRBJ2-5,NA,CASSLRGSETQYF,TGTGCCAGCAGCCTGCGGGGTAGCGAGACCCAGTACTTC
TRBV11-2,TRBD1,TRBJ2-5,NA,CASSFPTRTGDQETQYF,TGTGCCAGCAGTTTTCCTACCAGGACAGGGGACCAAGAGACCCAGTACTTC
TRBV19,NA,TRBJ1-2,NA,CASNPFGGNNYGYTF,TGTGCCAGTAACCCTTTCGGGGGGAACAACTATGGCTACACCTTC
TRBV5-1,NA,TRBJ1-1,once,CASSFVQMNTEAFF,TGCGCCAGCAGCTTCGTACAGATGAACACTGAAGCTTTCTTT
TRBV3-1/TRBV3-2,TRBD1,TRBJ1-6,once,CASSAGTDGYSPLHF,TGTGCCAGCAGCGCCGGGACAGATGGTTATTCACCCCTCCACTTT
TRBV11-2,NA,TRBJ2-2,few,CASSFEGLGTGELFF,TGTGCCAGCAGCTTTGAGGGTTTGGGGACCGGGGAGCTGTTTTTT
TRBV18,NA,TRBJ2-7,NA,CASSPRTRVADEQYF,TGTGCCAGCTCACCACGGACAAGGGTGGCGGACGAGCAGTACTTC
TRBV27,NA,TRBJ2-6,NA,CASSRGSGANVLTF,TGTGCCAGCAGTAGGGGCTCTGGGGCCAACGTCCTGACTTTC
TRBV24-1,TRBD2,TRBJ2-2,NA,CATTRAGAGELFF,TGTGCCACCACCCGGGCGGGGGCCGGGGAGCTGTTTTTT
TRBV6-4,TRBD2,TRBJ2-7,NA,CASSFSHHTSGSTYEQYF,TGTGCCAGCAGCTTTTCCCACCACACTAGCGGGAGCACCTACGAGCAGTACTTC
TRBV14,TRBD1,TRBJ1-2,NA,CASSQTGGRLYGYTF,TGTGCCAGCAGCCAGACAGGGGGCCGTCTCTATGGCTACACCTTC
TRBV28,TRBD2,TRBJ2-7,NA,CASSSRAGASYEQYF,TGTGCCAGCAGCTCCCGAGCGGGAGCGTCCTACGAGCAGTACTTC
TRBV18,TRBD1,TRBJ2-3,NA,CASSPDRGTDTQYF,TGTGCCAGCTCACCGGACAGGGGAACAGATACGCAGTATTTT